The 29 T cell receptor beta chains presented below share a single source sample, sequenced in a study of blood T cells in healthy people across ages. Then a second PCR, running about 6 to 12 cycles, was carried out with a sample-barcoded 5' primer and a J-beta primer mix. TCRdb reprocessed the 5' RACE reads via MiXCR and lists one record per CDR3 protein. The sample records roughly 680,000 distinct CDR3 sequences, roughly half being singletons. Material for sequencing was blood. Receptors were obtained from a woman of 80 years or more in good health.

The gene calls are TRBV4-2 and TRBJ2-1, with a possible D match to TRBD2 (5 bases). Germline V CDR1 and CDR2: LGHNA, YNFKEQ. CDR3 length equals 16 residues. V was clipped by 1 base and J by 8 bases, with 18 bases between them. Written as DNA, the CDR3 is TGTGCCAGCAGCCAAGCTACGGGGATCCTAAGTGATGAGCAGTTCTTC. Translation: CASSQATGILSDEQFF.

In this sample, this clonotype turned up a few times. The chain uses TRBV28 and TRBJ2-3; TRBD2 matches 9 bases. CDR3 length: 17 residues. Trimming cost V 9 bases and J 5 bases; bases outside gene matches: 18. Germline CDR1 and CDR2: MDHEN and SYDVKM. CDR3 amino acids: CASPPQSPGLAGDTQYF. DNA for the CDR3: TGTGCCAGTCCCCCCCAATCGCCGGGACTAGCTGGAGATACGCAGTATTTT.

This clonotype has a count of ten or more. V usage is TRBV29-1 and J usage is TRBJ1-1; TRBD1 agrees at 8 bases. The CDR3 consists of 15 residues. The V gene end was trimmed by 3 bases and the J gene end by 1 base; junction bases not matched to a gene: 7. CDR1 and CDR2 (germline): SQVTM, ANQGSEA. The CDR3 DNA is TGCAGCGTTGATGGGCGCGGGACAGGGAACACTGAAGCTTTCTTT. This gives the protein CSVDGRGTGNTEAFF.

In this sample, this clonotype turned up a few times. The chain combines TRBV7-2 with TRBJ2-3, with D hard to call. The V end was cut by 1 base, the J end by 9 bases, with 8 bases between. Germline V gene sequence: CDR1 SGHTA, CDR2 FQGNSA. There are 12 residues in the CDR3. The chain's CDR3 is CASSLGQSTQYF. In DNA form, the CDR3 reads TGTGCCAGCAGCTTAGGCCAGTCAACGCAGTATTTT. The full variable domain, in which reference TRBV7-2 and TRBJ2-3 provide the parts outside the CDR3, is GAGVSQSPSNKVTEKGKDVELRCDPISGHTALYWYRQSLGQGLEFLIYFQGNSAPDKSGLPSDRFSAERTGGSVSTLTIQRTQQEDSAVYLCASSLGQSTQYFGPGTRLTVL.

This clonotype occurred many times. The chain is built from TRBV20-1 and TRBJ2-1; no clear D gene. Germline lookup yields CDR1 DFQATT and CDR2 SNEGSKA (reference sequence). Between the trimmed V and J ends, which lost 3 bases and 6 bases, there was a span of 12 bases. This CDR3 comprises 13 residues. CDR3 nucleotide sequence: TGCAGTGCTAGTATTTGGGCCGCCAATGAGCAGTTCTTC. Protein product: CSASIWAANEQFF.

There are a few counts of this clonotype. A much larger clone differs by one base, so this may be a read error. V usage is TRBV6-5 and J usage is TRBJ1-4, with a tentative D call TRBD1 (5 bases). The CDR3 covers 14 residues. V dropped 2 bases and J dropped 7 bases, with 11 bases sitting between them. Germline lookup yields CDR1 MNHEY and CDR2 SVGAGI. CDR3 sequence reads: CASSYAGHSEKLFF. DNA for the CDR3: TGTGCCAGCAGTTACGCGGGGCACAGTGAAAAACTGTTTTTT.

The chain employs TRBV4-2 and TRBJ2-4, with 8 bases identical to TRBD1. Germline CDR1 LGHNA, CDR2 YNFKEQ. CDR3 length equals 15 residues. V lost 1 base, J lost 13 bases, and 12 bases stayed unmatched. CDR3 protein: CASSQGHRGDDKQYF. The CDR3 DNA reads as TGTGCCAGCAGCCAAGGGCACAGGGGGGATGACAAGCAGTACTTC.

A word on this clonotype: A much larger clone is a single base away; this may be a read error. This chain links TRBV7-3 with TRBJ2-1, with D perhaps being TRBD1 or TRBD2 (5 bases each). The CDR3 is 12 amino acids. V was trimmed by 3 bases and J by 10 bases, leaving 10 bases between them. Per germline, CDR1 SGHTA and CDR2 FQGTGA. The CDR3 DNA reads TGTGCCAGCAGCTTGGGGCCTAGCGAGCAGTTCTTC. This sequence encodes CASSLGPSEQFF.

This clonotype occurred a few times. This chain joins TRBV12-3 or TRBV12-4 and TRBJ2-2, with 7 positions matching TRBD2. The CDR3 loop spans 16 amino acids. V dropped 2 bases and J dropped 3; count of bases not matched to a gene: 6. The CDR3 here is CASSLLFLADTGELFF. Written as DNA, the CDR3 is TGTGCCAGCAGTTTACTTTTCCTAGCGGACACCGGGGAGCTGTTTTTT.

In its sample, this clonotype was seen a few times. This sequence joins TRBV20-1 and TRBJ2-2, with D possibly TRBD1 on 5 matching bases. There are 15 residues in the CDR3. CDR1 and CDR2 from the germline V gene are DFQATT and SNEGSKA (reference sequence). Trimming left V 2 bases short and J 0 bases short, with 10 bases between. The CDR3 DNA reads as TGCAGTGCTAGAAGACAGAGCGCGAACACCGGGGAGCTGTTTTTT. Translating it yields CSARRQSANTGELFF.

V usage is TRBV6-6 and J usage is TRBJ1-5; 9 bases fit TRBD1. Germline-derived CDR1 and CDR2 are MNHNY and SVGAGI (reference sequence). V trimming: 2 bases; J trimming: 2 bases; junction bases outside the gene matches: 7. This CDR3 spans 17 amino acids. In DNA form, the CDR3 reads TGTGCCAGCAGTTACCGCGGGACAGGGACGGGCAATCAGCCCCAGCATTTT. Translating it yields CASSYRGTGTGNQPQHF.

The chain recombines TRBV25-1 with TRBJ2-7, with D possibly being TRBD2 (6 bases). Germline V gives CDR1 MGHDK, CDR2 SYGVNS. The CDR3 sequence is 15 residues long. V lost 2 bases, J lost 2 bases, and 13 bases lay in between. CDR3 DNA: TGTGCCAGCAGTGAAGGTCGGGGGATCCCCTACGAGCAGTACTTC. Amino acids: CASSEGRGIPYEQYF.

This clonotype came up many times. The chain combines TRBV28 with TRBJ2-7; 8 bases fit TRBD1. J lost 1 base, V lost 4 bases, and 9 bases had no gene match. Germline CDR1 reads MDHEN; CDR2 reads SYDVKM. CDR3 length: 16 residues. The CDR3 DNA reads as TGTGCCAGCAGTTCCTTACAGGGGGTGAAATCCTACGAGCAGTACTTC. It yields the protein CASSSLQGVKSYEQYF.

This chain uses TRBV9 with TRBJ2-3, with unresolved D. V lost 0 bases and J lost 0, with 11 bases in between. The germline V gene encodes CDR1 SGDLS and CDR2 YYNGEE. CDR3 length: 16 amino acids. DNA of the CDR3: TGTGCCAGCAGCGTAGGGACCAGCCCTAGCACAGATACGCAGTATTTT. It translates to CASSVGTSPSTDTQYF.

This sequence joins TRBV4-3 and TRBJ2-1, with D unclear. This CDR3 contains 12 residues. V dropped 0 bases and J dropped 8 bases, with 5 bases sitting between them. CDR1 and CDR2 from the germline V gene are LGHNA and YSLEER. DNA for the CDR3: TGCGCCAGCAGCCAAGATCAGTATGAGCAGTTCTTC. It specifies CASSQDQYEQFF.

This clonotype was observed a single time. The chain is built from TRBV7-3 and TRBJ1-1; D possibly corresponds to TRBD1 (6 bases). CDR3 length equals 13 residues. CDR1 is SGHTA, CDR2 FQGTGA, per germline. V dropped 4 bases and J dropped 6 bases, with 12 bases sitting between them. The CDR3: CASSWQGKSEAFF. In nucleotides, the CDR3 is TGTGCCAGCAGCTGGCAGGGGAAGTCTGAAGCTTTCTTT.

This clonotype was detected only a few times. The V gene is TRBV29-1, the J gene TRBJ2-5, with D possibly being TRBD2 (7 bases). Germline V lookup: CDR1 SQVTM, CDR2 ANQGSEA. With 6 bases removed from V and 4 bases from J, the gap between germline ends came to 15 bases. This CDR3 comprises 13 residues. Here the CDR3 DNA reads TGCAGCGTGGGGGGCGGGGGCCGAGAGACCCAGTACTTC. Its protein product is CSVGGGGRETQYF.

This clonotype was observed many times. The V gene is TRBV2, the J gene TRBJ2-7; no clear D. Trimming shortened V by 2 bases and J by 5 bases, and 13 bases separated the two germline ends. This CDR3 is 14 amino acids long. The V gene's germline CDR1 is SNHLY and CDR2 FYNNEI. CDR3 sequence (DNA): TGTGCCAGCAGTGAATGGTGGCGCCCCAACGAGCAGTACTTC. Encoded protein: CASSEWWRPNEQYF.

This clonotype was seen repeatedly, ten times or more. This rearrangement joins TRBV7-9 to TRBJ2-7, with D possibly TRBD2 on 6 matching bases. This CDR3 has 14 residues. Germline V gene lookup returns CDR1 SEHNR and CDR2 FQNEAQ (reference sequence). Trimming took off 3 bases at V and 0 bases at J, with 9 bases between the two ends. The CDR3 nucleotides read TGTGCCAGCAGCTTCCGGGAGAGCTCCTACGAGCAGTACTTC. It specifies CASSFRESSYEQYF.

The CDR3 here is CASSKALIVGTGLNPGQAFF. The CDR3 DNA follows: TGTGCCAGCAGCAAAGCACTAATCGTAGGGACAGGGCTCAATCCAGGACAAGCTTTCTTT. The V and J genes are TRBV21-1 and TRBJ1-1; TRBD1 is the table's D call, not checked against the DNA. TRBV21-1 is a pseudogene. The CDR3 has 20 residues.

The chain uses TRBV5-6 and TRBJ2-6; D is undetermined. The germline V gene has CDR1 SGHDT and CDR2 YYEEEE. V dropped 3 bases and J dropped 0 bases, with 10 bases sitting between them. This CDR3 has 16 residues. CDR3 residues: CASSWGTASGANVLTF. The CDR3 DNA follows: TGTGCCAGCAGCTGGGGAACTGCCTCTGGGGCCAACGTCCTGACTTTC.

The chain couples TRBV12-5 to TRBJ1-4; D not resolved. The ends were cut back, 2 bases at V and 5 bases at J, with 15 bases in the middle. The V gene's germline CDR1 is LGHNT and CDR2 FRNRAP. CDR3 length: 16 amino acids. The CDR3 loop is CASGLFPEGANEKLFF. CDR3 in DNA: TGTGCTAGTGGTTTGTTTCCTGAGGGTGCAAATGAAAAACTGTTTTTT.

This chain links TRBV7-2 with TRBJ2-1; no clear D. In germline, CDR1 is SGHTA, CDR2 FQGNSA. CDR3 length: 13 amino acids. Trimming removed 0 bases from V and 15 bases from J, with 15 bases in between. CDR3 coding DNA: TGTGCCAGCAGCTTAGCAGCCCGACCCTCGCTGTTCTTC. Translation gives CASSLAARPSLFF.

The J gene is TRBJ2-1, the V gene TRBV7-6; D gene uncertain. There are 12 residues in the CDR3. Germline V gives CDR1 SGHVS, CDR2 FNYEAQ. The V and J ends lost 1 base and 15 bases respectively, with 13 bases between them. For the CDR3, the DNA is TGTGCCAGCAGCTTAGACGGCATATACCTGTTCTTC. Its protein is CASSLDGIYLFF.

In regard to this clonotype: A much bigger clone sits one base away, suggesting this may be a read error. This rearrangement joins TRBV6-6 to TRBJ2-2; D uncertain. The germline gives CDR1 MNHNY, CDR2 SVGAGI (reference sequence). The CDR3 spans 12 residues. The V and J ends lost 11 bases and 4 bases respectively, with 11 bases between them. The CDR3 sequence: CAGTSITGELFF. The DNA of the CDR3 is TGTGCCGGCACCTCGATCACCGGGGAGCTGTTTTTT.

Concerning this clonotype itself: With a much larger clone just one base away, this may be a read error. This rearrangement joins TRBV5-1 to TRBJ2-7; D remains unclear. V was clipped by 3 bases and J by 0 bases, with 13 bases between them. CDR1 and CDR2 from the germline V gene are SGHRS and YFSETQ. The CDR3 consists of 15 residues. This CDR3 is CASSSGRRYSYEQYF. The CDR3 coding sequence is TGCGCCAGCAGCTCGGGCCGGCGGTACTCCTACGAGCAGTACTTC.

Details on this clonotype: A read error may explain this, as a much larger clone is one base away. The chain employs TRBV27 and TRBJ2-7, with D hard to call. The CDR3 is 15 residues long. CDR1 is MNHEY, CDR2 SMNVEV, per germline (reference sequence). CDR3 amino acids: CANSLKGGLEYEQYF. The CDR3 coding sequence is TGTGCCAACAGTTTAAAAGGCGGCCTGGAATACGAGCAGTACTTC.

The CDR3 sequence is CASSWTDRGHEQYF. In nucleotides, the CDR3 is TGCGCCAGCAGCTGGACGGACAGGGGCCACGAGCAGTACTTC. The gene calls are TRBV5-1 and TRBJ2-7; TRBD1 matches 9 bases. The V gene end was trimmed by 3 bases and the J gene end by 5 bases; junction bases not matched to a gene: 6. The CDR3 runs to 14 residues. Germline V lookup: CDR1 SGHRS, CDR2 YFSETQ.

The genes are TRBV2 and TRBJ2-1; weak D call: TRBD2 (5 bases). The CDR3 has 15 amino acids. Germline V CDR1 and CDR2: SNHLY, FYNNEI. Trimming removed 7 bases from V and 7 bases from J, with 20 bases in between. The CDR3 loop is CASKIRELFKNEQFF. CDR3 in DNA: TGTGCCAGCAAGATCCGGGAACTTTTTAAGAATGAGCAGTTCTTC.